The TCR beta chain under discussion was sequenced for a study of tumor-infiltrating lymphocytes in oesophageal squamous cell carcinoma. In TCRdb, the PCR reads were re-called with MiXCR into one record per CDR3 protein. Counted here are about 3,800 distinct CDR3 sequences, approximately 19% occurring once; the ten biggest clones make up around 50%. The CDR3 extends over 15 amino acids. CDR1 SGHVS and CDR2 FNYEAQ come from the germline V gene. A remark on this clonotype: Relative to the germline gene, one junction end is altered; a read error may explain this.

This sequence originates from a male donor with esophageal squamous cell carcinoma. The chain carries TRBV7-6 and TRBJ2-7, with 9 bases matching TRBD1. What was sequenced was normal esophageal tissue next to the tumor. For the CDR3, the DNA is TGTGCTAGCAGCTTAGGACAGGGGTCTTACAATGAGCAGTACTTC. Amino acids: CASSLGQGSYNEQYF.